This entry lists 15 T cell receptor beta chains sequenced from one sample in a study of T cells after yellow fever vaccination. TCRdb analysed the 5' RACE reads with MiXCR anew, one entry per CDR3 protein. The sample consists of hundreds of thousands of distinct CDR3 sequences, about 12% of them appearing once. The sample consisted of PBMCs, taken on the day of the yellow fever booster vaccination. Source of these receptors: a man aged 25 to 40 who received the YFV17D yellow fever vaccine.

This clonotype has just a few counts. The chain employs TRBV7-2 and TRBJ2-5; 15 bases align to TRBD2. The V gene's germline CDR1 is SGHTA and CDR2 FQGNSA. This CDR3 comprises 15 residues. J was trimmed by 5 bases and V by 7 bases; bases with no gene match: 5. CDR3 protein: CASTQGLAGGETQYF. In nucleotides, the CDR3 is TGTGCCAGCACCCAGGGACTAGCGGGAGGTGAGACCCAGTACTTC.

There are a few counts of this clonotype. The CDR3 DNA sequence: TGTGCCAGCAAGGGGACTAGCGTCTCTGGGGCCAACGTCCTGACTTTC. Amino acid sequence: CASKGTSVSGANVLTF. The gene calls are TRBV12-3 or TRBV12-4 and TRBJ2-6, with TRBD2 matching over 10 bases. With 7 bases clipped from V and 0 bases from J, the junction kept 3 bases outside the gene matches. The CDR3 loop spans 16 amino acids.

This chain uses TRBV20-1 with TRBJ1-2; 9 nucleotides align to TRBD1. The J segment lost 4 bases and the V segment lost 2 bases, leaving 5 bases of the junction unmatched. The CDR3 covers 14 residues. CDR1 is DFQATT and CDR2 is SNEGSKA in the germline V gene (reference sequence). The CDR3: CSARWEQGAYGYTF. As DNA, the CDR3 is TGCAGTGCTAGATGGGAACAGGGGGCCTATGGCTACACCTTC.

The chain combines TRBV12-3 or TRBV12-4 with TRBJ2-6, with 7 nucleotides matching TRBD1. The CDR3 loop spans 19 amino acids. The junction had 14 bases not matched to a gene; V was cut back by 6 bases and J by 0 bases. In nucleotides, the CDR3 is TGTGCCAGCAGCCATTATCTCAGGGGGTTCAGCTCTGGGGCCAACGTCCTGACTTTC. Translated, it gives CASSHYLRGFSSGANVLTF.

This clonotype was detected only a few times. The rearrangement joins TRBV6-1 to TRBJ2-7; the D is unclear. Germline CDR1 is MNHNS and CDR2 is SASEGT. V lost 6 bases and J lost 4, with 13 bases in between. The CDR3 totals 13 residues. CDR3 nucleotide sequence: TGTGCCAGCAGCCCCGGCGCACAGTACGAGCAGTACTTC. This encodes CASSPGAQYEQYF.

The chain recombines TRBV7-9 with TRBJ2-5, with 7 bases fitting TRBD1. The CDR3 is 16 residues long. The trim removed 2 bases at V and 6 bases at J, leaving 12 bases unmatched. Germline values: CDR1 SEHNR, CDR2 FQNEAQ (reference sequence). As DNA, the CDR3 is TGTGCCAGCAGCTTATCACGCGCCGGGACAGTAAAGACCCAGTACTTC. It yields the protein CASSLSRAGTVKTQYF. The full variable domain, in which reference TRBV7-9 and TRBJ2-5 provide the parts outside the CDR3, is DTGVSQNPRHKITKRGQNVTFRCDPISEHNRLYWYRQTLGQGPEFLTYFQNEAQLEKSRLLSDRFSAERPKGSFSTLEIQRTEQGDSAMYLCASSLSRAGTVKTQYFGPGTRLLVL.

This clonotype has a handful of counts. The chain carries TRBV14 and TRBJ2-5, with no clear D. The CDR3 has 14 amino acids. CDR1 SGHDN and CDR2 FVKESK come from the germline V gene. Deletions cut 3 bases from V and 7 bases from J, with 15 bases between. The CDR3 DNA follows: TGTGCCAGCAGCCAGGCGGCGACGGCTGGGACCCAGTACTTC. Amino acid sequence: CASSQAATAGTQYF. The full variable domain, rest sourced from reference TRBV14 and TRBJ2-5, is EAGVTQFPSHSVIEKGQTVTLRCDPISGHDNLYWYRRVMGKEIKFLLHFVKESKQDESGMPNNRFLAERTGGTYSTLKVQPAELEDSGVYFCASSQAATAGTQYFGPGTRLLVL.

This clonotype appeared many times. V is TRBV7-2 and J is TRBJ2-7, with D perhaps TRBD1 (6 bases). This CDR3 is 12 amino acids long. Germline CDR1 and CDR2: SGHTA and FQGNSA. Between the trimmed V and J ends, which lost 5 bases and 6 bases, there was a span of 11 bases. DNA of the CDR3: TGTGCCAGCAGCCCACAGGGTGGCGAGCAGTACTTC. Translated, it gives CASSPQGGEQYF.

The gene calls are TRBV24-1 and TRBJ2-2; tentative D call: TRBD1 (6 bases). The germline V and J ends were trimmed by 7 bases and 2 bases, with 13 bases remaining between them. The CDR3 contains 15 residues. CDR1 and CDR2 (germline): KGHDR, SFDVKD. This chain's CDR3 is CATRAGTHNTGELFF. The CDR3 nucleotides read TGTGCCACCAGAGCCGGGACACATAACACCGGGGAGCTGTTTTTT.

This clonotype occurred a few times. This chain connects TRBV5-6 to TRBJ2-7; TRBD1 agrees at 7 bases. CDR3 length: 14 amino acids. V lost 7 bases and J lost 4; bases outside the gene matches: 11. CDR1 and CDR2 (germline): SGHDT, YYEEEE. The CDR3 spells CASSRRGGGYEQYF. The CDR3 DNA reads as TGTGCCAGCTCAAGAAGAGGGGGCGGTTACGAGCAGTACTTC.

The genes are TRBV3-1 and TRBJ2-7; D may correspond to TRBD1 or TRBD2 (5 bases each). CDR1 and CDR2 from the germline V gene are LGHDT and YNNKEL (reference sequence). Trimming cost V 4 bases and J 4 bases, with 17 bases left between them. CDR3 size: 15 residues. This CDR3 is CASSPSPEGWYEQYF. The CDR3 DNA is TGTGCCAGCAGCCCGTCCCCAGAGGGGTGGTACGAGCAGTACTTC.

V is TRBV27 and J is TRBJ1-5; D unclear. The CDR3 is 14 residues long. Germline V CDR1 and CDR2: MNHEY, SMNVEV (reference sequence). Trimming pared 5 bases from V and 4 bases from J, leaving 12 bases between. The CDR3 sequence is CASSPPGLNQPQHF. CDR3 sequence (DNA): TGTGCCAGCAGTCCCCCAGGTCTAAATCAGCCCCAGCATTTT.

This chain uses TRBV7-8 with TRBJ2-3, with a weak D call TRBD2 (6 bases). Germline V gives CDR1 SGHVS, CDR2 FQNEAQ. The CDR3 is 16 residues long. The germline V and J ends were trimmed by 0 bases and 6 bases, with 16 bases remaining between them. This CDR3 reads CASSLAHVGGVDTQYF. The CDR3 DNA sequence: TGTGCCAGCAGCTTAGCGCATGTCGGAGGGGTGGATACGCAGTATTTT.

This clonotype was seen many times. The chain has TRBV15 and TRBJ2-1; possible D gene TRBD2, 6 bases. CDR1 is LNHNV and CDR2 is YYDKDF in the germline V gene (reference sequence). Deletions cut 0 bases from V and 8 bases from J, with 11 bases between. The CDR3 has 14 amino acids. The CDR3 protein is CATSREVWEDEQFF. As DNA, the CDR3 is TGTGCCACCAGCAGAGAAGTCTGGGAGGATGAGCAGTTCTTC.

The chain combines TRBV30 with TRBJ2-1; D possibly corresponds to TRBD1 (5 bases). CDR3 length: 12 residues. Looked up from germline, CDR1 is GTSNPN and CDR2 is SVGIG (reference sequence). The V end was cut by 0 bases, the J end by 8 bases, with 8 bases between. Here the CDR3 reads CAWSVSGHEQFF. CDR3 DNA sequence: TGTGCCTGGAGTGTTTCAGGGCATGAGCAGTTCTTC.